Here is one T cell receptor beta chain with its context. The data stem from a study of control samples from healthy donors and cancer patients. Profiling relied on immunoSEQ multiplex PCR, and the TCRdb table lists in-frame clones only, not all of them. The sample lists 150,000 to 170,000 clones, approximately 94% occurring once. Germline V lookup: CDR1 LNHDA, CDR2 SQIVND (reference sequence). The CDR3 sequence is 13 residues long. Trimming pared 8 bases from V and 5 bases from J, leaving 13 bases between. Sample: blood. This clonotype originated in a man aged 35 to 55 in good health. The gene calls are TRBV19 and TRBJ1-5; no firm D call. This CDR3 is CASQDRYHQPQHF. Here the CDR3 DNA reads TGTGCCAGTCAAGACCGCTATCATCAGCCCCAGCATTTT. Supplemented by reference TRBV19 and TRBJ1-5, the full variable domain reads DGGITQSPKYLFRKEGQNVTLSCEQNLNHDAMYWYRQDPGQGLRLIYYSQIVNDFQKGDIAEGYSVSREKKESFPLTVTSAQKNPTAFYLCASQDRYHQPQHFGDGTRLSIL.